The entry below gives a single T cell receptor beta chain sequence along with its context. The same CDR3 is also encoded by other DNA sequences in this sample. In the original analysis: Nucleated cell number was recorded as an estimate derived from reference gene primer amplification. The table came from immunoSEQ multiplex PCR; TCRdb's copy has only in-frame clones and leaves some out. For V, J and clone size, that table is used; D and trimming come from the DNA. This table holds under 50,000 clones, 65% to 90% found once. The data originate from a study of blood T cell repertoires in COVID-19. In the study overall: Samples of COVID-19 (acute and convalescent) were obtained from the United States, Italy and Spain. PBMCs, B-cell-depleted T cells, or T cells provided the cDNA or gDNA that made up the material.

Germline assignment: CDR1 KGHSH and CDR2 LQKENI. Unmatched junction bases numbered 1, after V lost 3 bases and J lost 6 bases. The CDR3 loop spans 15 amino acids. V and J are TRBV18 and TRBJ1-6; 11 positions agree with TRBD1. The clonotype was recovered from a man in his forties with active COVID-19. Sequenced sample: peripheral blood. CDR3 bases: TGTGCCAGCTCACCCGGGACAGGGGGTAATTCACCCCTCCACTTT. Its protein is CASSPGTGGNSPLHF.